This passage covers 10 T cell receptor beta chains from one sample sequenced in a study of blood T cell repertoires in COVID-19. Assay: immunoSEQ multiplex PCR; the TCRdb copy retains only in-frame clones and omits some. Here the sample spans over 100,000 clones, about nine tenths being singletons. Sequencing was performed on peripheral blood. The receptors shown here come from a woman aged 70-85 years with COVID-19, enrolled during active disease.

The chain carries TRBV2 and TRBJ2-7; TRBD1 is a possible D gene (7 bases). The CDR3 is made up of 15 amino acids. CDR1 and CDR2 from the germline V gene are SNHLY and FYNNEI. Trimming took off 6 bases at V and 0 bases at J, with 15 bases between the two ends. CDR3 amino acids: CASRAGQILSYEQYF. CDR3 nucleotide sequence: TGTGCCAGCAGGGCGGGACAGATCCTCTCCTACGAGCAGTACTTC.

The rearrangement uses TRBV10-3 and TRBJ2-1, with a possible D match to TRBD2 (6 bases). CDR3 length equals 15 residues. The germline gives CDR1 ENHRY, CDR2 SYGVKD. The V gene lost 3 bases and the J gene lost 6 bases, with 15 bases spanning the gap. The CDR3 reads CAISDPRGTGNEQFF. The CDR3 DNA reads as TGTGCCATCAGTGATCCCCGCGGGACGGGCAATGAGCAGTTCTTC.

This clone was seen ten or more times. CDR3 bases: TGTGCCAGCAGTTTACCGGGGACCTACGAGCAGTACTTC. Translated: CASSLPGTYEQYF. The V call is TRBV28, the J call TRBJ2-7; possible D gene TRBD2, 5 bases. CDR3 size: 13 residues. Trimming cost V 2 bases and J 2 bases, with 7 bases left between them. Per germline, CDR1 MDHEN and CDR2 SYDVKM.

V and J are TRBV19 and TRBJ1-2; D is ambiguous. V lost 5 bases to trimming and J lost 4 bases, with 17 bases between them. This CDR3 region has 15 residues. Germline V gene data show CDR1 as LNHDA and CDR2 as SQIVND (reference sequence). The CDR3 DNA is TGTGCCAGTAGTGACGCCGGCAGGACTACCTATGGCTACACCTTC. Translated, it gives CASSDAGRTTYGYTF.

The chain combines TRBV5-1 with TRBJ2-3, with D maybe TRBD2 (6 bases). Looked up from germline, CDR1 is SGHRS and CDR2 is YFSETQ. The V gene lost 4 bases and the J gene lost 4 bases, with 16 bases spanning the gap. The CDR3 consists of 15 residues. The CDR3 spells CASSRDSGLPDTQYF. CDR3 coding DNA: TGCGCCAGCAGCCGGGACTCGGGACTCCCAGATACGCAGTATTTT.

The chain joins TRBV7-9 to TRBJ1-2, with a weak D call TRBD1 (6 bases). Germline V CDR1 and CDR2: SEHNR, FQNEAQ (reference sequence). V was cut by 5 bases and J by 9 bases, with 16 bases left in between. CDR3 length: 13 amino acids. CDR3 in amino acids: CASSLGDNLSYTF. CDR3 coding DNA: TGTGCCAGCAGCCTTGGGGACAACCTGAGCTACACCTTC.

The chain has TRBV30 and TRBJ1-2; D is unresolved. With 5 bases removed from V and 6 bases from J, the gap between germline ends came to 13 bases. The CDR3 covers 12 residues. Germline V gene sequence: CDR1 GTSNPN, CDR2 SVGIG (reference sequence). The chain's CDR3 is CAWEETRNGYTF. The CDR3 bases are TGTGCCTGGGAGGAGACCCGTAATGGCTACACCTTC.

This clone occurred once. The chain is built from TRBV19 and TRBJ1-5; TRBD1 is a possible D gene (5 bases). This CDR3 region has 14 residues. Germline V gene data show CDR1 as LNHDA and CDR2 as SQIVND (reference sequence). The V end lost 2 bases, the J end lost 6 bases, and 11 bases lay between the germline ends. The CDR3 loop reads CASSIRGTIQPQHF. CDR3 sequence (DNA): TGTGCCAGTAGTATAAGGGGAACGATTCAGCCCCAGCATTTT.

The genes are TRBV10-3 and TRBJ2-7; TRBD1 is a possible D gene (6 bases). V lost 11 bases and J lost 3, with 14 bases in between. Germline CDR1 and CDR2: ENHRY and SYGVKD. The CDR3 covers 12 residues. The CDR3 nucleotides read TGTGCCTCAGGGGATTTGGGCTACGAGCAGTACTTC. Protein: CASGDLGYEQYF.

This rearrangement joins TRBV13 to TRBJ2-2; 12 bases are a match to TRBD2. CDR3 size: 17 residues. The ends lost 5 bases at V and 1 base at J; junction bases unmatched: 5. Germline lookup yields CDR1 PRHDT and CDR2 FYEKMQ (reference sequence). The CDR3 here is CASSPPGLAGNTGELFF. The CDR3 DNA reads as TGTGCCAGCAGCCCGCCGGGACTAGCGGGGAACACCGGGGAGCTGTTTTTT.